The rows below give T cell receptor beta chains drawn from one sample of a study of CD8 T cells in ankylosing spondylitis. TCRdb used MiXCR to reprocess the 5' RACE reads, holding one entry per CDR3 protein. In the table there are 350,000 to 400,000 distinct CDR3 sequences, 20% to 25% of which are singletons. Source material: blood, either unsorted or a sorted T cell fraction (not recorded which). These receptors were collected from a male donor with ankylosing spondylitis or in good health (not recorded which). The CDR3 runs from the conserved cysteine through the conserved F or W. A D gene is named only where the DNA matches it firmly. Clone size appears in some rows only: once, few, many, or a class for an expanded clone.

len	d_gene	abundance	v_gene	j_gene	CDR3aa	CDR3nt
15	.	.	TRBV10-3	TRBJ2-3	CAISELASRTDTQYF	TGTGCCATCAGTGAGCTAGCCTCCCGCACAGATACGCAGTATTTT
12	TRBD1	few	TRBV30	TRBJ2-7	CAWSTGGHEQYF	TGTGCCTGGAGTACAGGGGGCCACGAGCAGTACTTC
16	.	.	TRBV20-1	TRBJ2-1	CSARDLEGVDYNEQFF	TGCAGTGCTAGAGATTTGGAGGGGGTTGATTACAATGAGCAGTTCTTC
14	.	few	TRBV10-2	TRBJ2-1	CASSESGIYNEQFF	TGCGCCAGCAGTGAATCCGGGATTTACAATGAGCAGTTCTTC
14	.	few	TRBV6-1	TRBJ1-1	CASSPLMPGTEAFF	TGTGCCAGCAGCCCCCTCATGCCGGGGACTGAAGCTTTCTTT
14	.	few	TRBV20-1	TRBJ2-2	CSARGGRGTGELFF	TGCAGTGCTAGAGGGGGACGGGGCACCGGGGAGCTGTTTTTT
14	TRBD2	few	TRBV11-2	TRBJ2-5	CASSRLAGLETQYF	TGTGCCAGCTCTCGACTAGCGGGGTTGGAGACCCAGTACTTC
16	.	.	TRBV18	TRBJ2-1	CASSPRTGDSYNEQFF	TGTGCCAGCTCACCACGGACCGGGGATTCCTACAATGAGCAGTTCTTC
15	TRBD2	few	TRBV29-1	TRBJ2-5	CSTSGTSGVAETQYF	TGCAGCACCTCCGGGACTAGCGGGGTTGCGGAGACCCAGTACTTC
14	.	.	TRBV4-1	TRBJ1-1	CASSPQGLNTEAFF	TGCGCCAGCAGCCCCCAGGGTCTTAACACTGAAGCTTTCTTT
13	.	.	TRBV5-1	TRBJ2-7	CASSLEQNYEQYF	TGCGCCAGCAGCTTGGAGCAGAACTACGAGCAGTACTTC
17	TRBD2	.	TRBV28	TRBJ2-5	CASSPTTSGLFGETQYF	TGTGCCAGCAGTCCCACGACTAGCGGGCTGTTCGGCGAGACCCAGTACTTC
15	.	few	TRBV6-1	TRBJ1-4	CASSEGLGAFGKLFF	TGTGCCAGCAGTGAAGGCCTAGGGGCCTTCGGGAAACTGTTTTTT
13	.	.	TRBV4-1	TRBJ2-3	CASSQWGTDTQYF	TGCGCCAGCAGCCAATGGGGAACAGATACGCAGTATTTT
12	.	.	TRBV5-1	TRBJ2-3	CASSLDVDTQYF	TGCGCCAGCAGCTTGGATGTAGATACGCAGTATTTT
12	.	few	TRBV29-1	TRBJ2-7	CSIRDISYEQYF	TGCAGCATCCGGGACATCTCCTACGAGCAGTACTTC
14	TRBD1	.	TRBV11-1	TRBJ2-1	CASSLGTGGDEQFF	TGTGCCAGCAGCTTAGGGACAGGGGGGGATGAGCAGTTCTTC
14	TRBD1	.	TRBV5-1	TRBJ2-7	CASSGGQGNYEQYF	TGCGCCAGCAGCGGCGGACAGGGGAACTACGAGCAGTACTTC
14	TRBD2	few	TRBV24-1	TRBJ2-1	CATQTSGGLGEQFF	TGTGCCACCCAGACTAGCGGGGGGCTAGGCGAGCAGTTCTTC
20	TRBD1	.	TRBV3-1	TRBJ2-1	CASSQALSGQGGSSYNEQFF	TGTGCCAGCAGCCAGGCACTCTCAGGACAGGGGGGTAGCTCCTACAATGAGCAGTTCTTC
16	.	few	TRBV7-9	TRBJ2-1	CASSSQYSEYYNEQFF	TGTGCCAGCAGCTCCCAATATAGCGAATACTACAATGAGCAGTTCTTC
16	TRBD1	few	TRBV2	TRBJ2-3	CASSGVGQTLGDTQYF	TGTGCCAGCAGTGGGGTGGGACAGACACTTGGGGATACGCAGTATTTT
15	.	few	TRBV7-9	TRBJ2-2	CASSGGYYNTGELFF	TGTGCCAGCAGCGGGGGATATTACAACACCGGGGAGCTGTTTTTT
13	.	.	TRBV4-1	TRBJ2-7	CASSQVGGNEQYF	TGCGCCAGCAGCCAAGTAGGAGGGAACGAGCAGTACTTC
14	.	few	TRBV6-2/TRBV6-3	TRBJ2-1	CASSHGGPYNEQFF	TGTGCCAGCAGCCACGGGGGCCCCTACAATGAGCAGTTCTTC
14	.	few	TRBV12-3/TRBV12-4	TRBJ2-2	CASLAPVGTGELFF	TGTGCCAGCCTGGCCCCTGTGGGCACCGGGGAGCTGTTTTTT
12	.	few	TRBV4-1	TRBJ2-7	CASSQDRAVQYF	TGCGCCAGCAGCCAAGACCGGGCAGTGCAGTACTTC
17	TRBD2	.	TRBV5-5	TRBJ2-1	CASSLRTSAGSYNEQFF	TGTGCCAGCAGCTTACGGACTAGCGCCGGCTCCTACAATGAGCAGTTCTTC
15	TRBD2	.	TRBV4-1	TRBJ2-3	CASSQLAGVTDTQYF	TGCGCCAGCAGCCAGTTAGCGGGGGTGACAGATACGCAGTATTTT
15	.	.	TRBV7-9	TRBJ2-4	CASSRLAGAENIQYF	TGTGCCAGCAGCCGCCTGGCGGGGGCCGAAAACATTCAGTACTTC
16	.	few	TRBV6-5	TRBJ2-5	CASSYSKAILVETQYF	TGTGCCAGCAGTTACTCGAAGGCGATTCTAGTGGAGACCCAGTACTTC
15	.	few	TRBV5-6	TRBJ2-2	CASSLLRGRTGELFF	TGTGCCAGCAGCTTGCTCCGGGGTAGGACCGGGGAGCTGTTTTTT
15	TRBD1	.	TRBV7-9	TRBJ2-2	CASSQQGAGTGELFF	TGTGCCAGCAGCCAACAGGGGGCAGGCACCGGGGAGCTGTTTTTT